These T cell receptor beta chains were read from a single sample in a study of shared clonotypes between healthy human individuals. Only in-frame clones appear in the TCRdb table, and some are missing; sequencing was by immunoSEQ multiplex PCR. The sample lists approximately 110,000 clones; just over 65% were seen once. The sample was memory CD8+ T cells sorted from blood. The origin of the receptors is a woman in her thirties in good health. Both conserved end residues are trimmed from each CDR3.

>TRBV28|TRBJ2-2
ASSLQEDRPSIQDSGELF
>TRBV27|TRBJ2-2
ASSTLRSGAVLTGELF
>TRBV11-2|TRBJ2-7
ASSPWEGWGYEQY
>TRBV7-2|TRBJ2-1
ASSLILREGIWNEQF
>TRBV29-1|TRBJ2-3
SVAILPHETGVRDTQY
>TRBV7-9|TRBJ2-1
ASSPDDFDYNEQF
>TRBV7-9|TRBJ2-3
ASSLTLAGVSDTQY
>TRBV5-4|TRBJ2-1
ASSPPRQGSYNEQF
>TRBV6-1|TRBJ2-3
ASSEGQGGADTQY
>TRBV9|TRBJ2-6
ASSQRGGTMSGANVLT
>TRBV5-6|TRBJ2-1
ASSLDSGVNEQF
>TRBV6-5|TRBJ1-2
ASGPTLWGVGGFT
>TRBV21-1|TRBJ2-7
ASSKASGGDEQY
>TRBV7-4|TRBJ1-2
ASSLAHGYT
>TRBV6-4|TRBJ2-3
ASSESRDRPTDTQY
>TRBV4-1|TRBJ1-1
ASSPGANTEAF
>TRBV4-2|TRBJ2-1
ASSLGTSGTYNEQF
>TRBV2|TRBJ1-5
ASSGARVGNQPQH
>TRBV6-5|TRBJ1-4
ASRQFNEKLF
>TRBV6-1|TRBJ2-3
ASSLAGGADTQY
>TRBV7-9|TRBJ1-3
ASSLVPGRSRGNTIY
>TRBV28|TRBJ1-5
ASSLRWGMRHVQPQH
>TRBV28|TRBJ2-3
ASSLEGVFTDTQY
>TRBV7-2|TRBJ2-1
ASSLALGLVSYNEQF
>TRBV6-5|TRBJ2-1
ASRERSSYNEQF
>TRBV7-3|TRBJ1-4
ASSSVWDRDNEKLF
>TRBV29-1|TRBJ2-1
SVVGGEFGSYYNEQF
>TRBV5-6|TRBJ2-7
ASSPNWGPGEQY
>TRBV2|TRBJ1-2
ATTGTAVTGYT
>TRBV25-1|TRBJ1-2
ASSVGYYGYT
>TRBV7-2|TRBJ2-2
ASSITPGLAQTGELF
>TRBV28|TRBJ2-5
ASSWGTNPAVRTQY
>TRBV18|TRBJ2-3
ASSPLTEIGNTQY
>TRBV6-5|TRBJ2-1
ASSPGQEGDEQF
>TRBV7-9|TRBJ2-5
ASSLTGRGEETQY
>TRBV7-9|TRBJ1-2
ASSSLDGYT
>TRBV7-9|TRBJ2-1
ASSPRGGSSYNEQF
>TRBV28|TRBJ2-3
ASSSRLAGGWVTDTQY
>TRBV18|TRBJ1-1
ASFTGGTEAF
>TRBV7-6|TRBJ2-7
ASSLVRAGGGEQY
>TRBV19|TRBJ2-1
ASGLDAYNEQF
>TRBV28|TRBJ2-2
ASSLFEDPGELF